Detailed here is one TCR beta chain. Sorted-subset replicate PCRs used roughly 210 ng of genomic DNA. This amount corresponded to 30,000 to 35,000 T cell genomes. The data were produced by immunoSEQ multiplex PCR, yet TCRdb's version contains in-frame clones alone and is incomplete. This sample has a few million clones; around 94% occur once, and the top ten carry about 0.13%. This sample is part of a study of shared clonotypes between healthy human individuals. The authors divided CD4+ cells into CD45RA+ naive and CD45RA-negative memory subsets. J was trimmed by 6 bases and V by 6 bases; bases with no gene match: 4. The CDR3 spans 14 residues. Germline CDR1 ENHRY, CDR2 SYGVKD.

The chain has TRBV10-3 and TRBJ1-4, with 10 bases matching TRBD1. The clonotype originates from a man aged 18 to 29 in good health. The sequenced sample consisted of naive CD4+ T cells sorted from blood. Subset in this sample: CD45RA+ positively selected. Here the CDR3 reads CAIRPGTGDEKLFF. For the CDR3, the DNA is TGTGCCATCAGGCCGGGGACAGGGGATGAAAAACTGTTTTTT.